This T cell receptor (beta chain) was identified in a study of cytotoxic CD8 clonotypes in ibrutinib-treated CLL. Regarding the study as a whole: Upon ibrutinib response clonality rose, and upon progression it fell back toward baseline.

The repertoire was sequenced with immunoSEQ multiplex PCR; TCRdb's copy has only in-frame clones and lacks some. The sample holds 90,000 to 150,000 clones, roughly 57% seen once. This CDR3 contains 11 residues. The germline gives CDR1 SGHRS, CDR2 YFSETQ. Trimming removed 4 bases from V and 6 bases from J, with 6 bases in between. Concerning this clone: As yet, its antigen is unknown.

This TCR came from a human donor with chronic lymphocytic leukemia. The specimen was PBMCs, collected after 24 months of ibrutinib treatment. The chain carries TRBV5-1 and TRBJ2-3; D not certain. CDR3 amino acids: CASSDSDTQYF. The DNA of the CDR3 is TGCGCCAGCAGCGATTCGGATACGCAGTATTTT.